This TCR beta chain was sequenced for a study of blood T cells in healthy people across ages (dated by TCRdb to 2014 to 2015). Concerning the study at large: Template switching captured roughly one uniquely barcoded TCR beta cDNA molecule per two T cells in model experiments. To avoid experimental bias, donors of different ages were randomly spread across the sequencing lanes. The donors were split into four age groups: young (average around 17 years), middle-aged (roughly 39), aged (about 62) and long-lived (roughly 88). The study measured age-related changes in TCR beta repertoire diversity using deep sequencing normalized with unique cDNA molecular identifiers. Using the same blood draw, the study looked at two additional independent replicas of 1 million unique cDNA reads for two donors, one aged 18 to 30 and the other aged 80 or older.

The donors were roughly 39 Caucasian individuals from Russia, aged roughly 6 to 90 years, who were systemically healthy. Roughly 9.5 milliliters of peripheral blood were drawn from each donor into EDTA-treated Vacutainer tubes. PBMCs were isolated by Ficoll-Paque density-gradient centrifugation, with at least 6.5 million obtained per sample. Trizol reagent was used to extract total RNA from the PBMCs, yielding at least 5.5 micrograms per sample. For every donor, an aliquot of PBMCs went through flow cytometry to measure the percentages of naive CD45RAhigh/CD27high T cells. CDR1 and CDR2 are drawn from the germline V gene: SGHRS, YFSETQ. The junction carries 10 bases between V and J, which are trimmed by 0 bases and 0 bases respectively. Spanning cysteine to phenylalanine, the CDR3 consists of 16 amino acids. The kept DNA is CDR3 alone, 48 bases in frame from the first base. Library generation was performed with 5' RACE. Data came from an Illumina HiSeq 2500. A second PCR of about 6 to 11 cycles was performed with a sample-barcoded 5' primer and a J-beta primer mix. A template-switch 5' adaptor carrying 12 random nucleotides introduced a unique molecular identifier onto each TCR beta cDNA molecule. Each sample yielded at least 3 million CDR3-containing paired-end reads. First-strand cDNA was synthesized from all RNA with the Mint cDNA synthesis kit, primed by a TRBC-specific oligonucleotide. All cDNA was treated with uracil-DNA glycosylase and then went through a first 18-cycle PCR with the universal primers M1SS and BC2_uni_R. On the authors' methods: Normalization of each sample was performed by random selection of 1 million high-quality reads, each carrying a distinct molecular identifier. Instead of being binned into consensus sequences, reads with shared molecular identifiers were discarded. MiTCR, with a Q25 quality threshold and the strictest error-elimination algorithm, was used for CDR3 identification, clonotype clustering and error correction. A nonparametric unseen species model with Euler transformation was used to estimate lower-bound total TCR beta diversity. The raw public reads went through TCRdb reprocessing: fastp at Q25, MiXCR clone calling, in-frame beta chains kept. Each entry is one CDR3 protein sequence, shown with its most common DNA and genes. It is TCRdb's table, rather than the study itself, that gives the V and J calls and clone size. The table for this sample lists hundreds of thousands of distinct CDR3 sequences; 45% to 50% of them were counted only once. The ten largest clones represent around an eighth of the sample.

General conclusions and limits of the study: Estimates of total diversity from one million sequenced T cells were regarded as lower bounds and underestimates. The percentage of naive T cells measured by flow cytometry correlated strongly with observed TCR beta diversity. Compared with the aged group, the long-lived group had more naive CD4+ T cells, fewer expanded clones and increased TCR diversity, a pattern suggesting age selection. Conclusive comparison of naive and antigen-experienced compartments was prevented by the profiling of bulk unsorted PBMCs. Because donor CMV infection status was unknown, age-related changes in expanded clonotypes were potentially confounded. Observed TCR beta diversity per million T cells fell roughly linearly with age, and a significant reduction was already apparent by age roughly 41.

This clonotype was found many times. The target of this receptor is not known. The sample holds no much larger clone one base away, and base qualities are not on file. The clonotype originates from a man younger than 40 in good health. The sample taken for sequencing was blood. Here the chain combines TRBV5-1 and TRBJ2-1; the D gene could be TRBD1 or TRBD2, each one agreeing over 6 bases. This receptor has the CDR3 CASSLAGGISYNEQFF. The nucleotide sequence reads as follows: TGCGCCAGCAGCTTGGCCGGGGGCATCTCCTACAATGAGCAGTTCTTC.